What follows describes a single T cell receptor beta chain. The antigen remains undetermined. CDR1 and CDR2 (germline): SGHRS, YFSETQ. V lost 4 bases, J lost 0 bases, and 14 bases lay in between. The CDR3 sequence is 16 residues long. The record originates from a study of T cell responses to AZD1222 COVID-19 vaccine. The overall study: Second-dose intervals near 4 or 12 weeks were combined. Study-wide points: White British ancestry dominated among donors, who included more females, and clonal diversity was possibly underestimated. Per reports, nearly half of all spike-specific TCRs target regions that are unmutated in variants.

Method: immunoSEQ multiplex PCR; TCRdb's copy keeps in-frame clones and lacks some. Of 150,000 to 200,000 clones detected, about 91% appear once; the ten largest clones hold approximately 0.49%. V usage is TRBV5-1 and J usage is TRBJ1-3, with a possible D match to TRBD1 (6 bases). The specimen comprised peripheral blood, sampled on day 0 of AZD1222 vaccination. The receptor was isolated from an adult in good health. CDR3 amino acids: CASSPGDIVSGNTIYF. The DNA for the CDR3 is TGCGCCAGCAGCCCCGGGGACATCGTCTCTGGAAACACCATATATTTT.